A selection of T cell receptor beta chains follows, all from one sample in a study of shared T cell receptors in the human thymus. The assay was immunoSEQ multiplex PCR, and TCRdb's table has in-frame clones only and misses some. The sample includes about 660,000 clones, around nine tenths of them seen just once. The sample was also linked to a second study, of human thymus T cells.

Sequenced sample: thymocytes. These receptors all come from a boy under three years old with a congenital heart defect. The CDR3 runs from the conserved cysteine through the conserved F or W. The order of the fields is V gene, J gene, D gene, clone size, CDR3 protein, CDR3 DNA. D genes are given only for firm matches. Clone size appears in some rows only: once, few, many, or a class for an expanded clone.

v_call: TRBV5-1
j_call: TRBJ2-2
d_call: TRBD1
clone_size: NA
cdr3_aa: CASSLGTSGTGGTGELFF
cdr3_nt: TGCGCCAGCAGCTTGGGGACCTCCGGGACAGGGGGAACCGGGGAGCTGTTTTTT

v_call: TRBV27
j_call: TRBJ2-4
d_call: NA
clone_size: NA
cdr3_aa: CASRPGQSYPLAKNIQYF
cdr3_nt: TGTGCCAGCAGACCGGGACAAAGCTACCCGTTAGCCAAAAACATTCAGTACTTC

v_call: TRBV4-2
j_call: TRBJ2-2
d_call: TRBD2
clone_size: NA
cdr3_aa: CASSQDGSGNNTGELFF
cdr3_nt: TGTGCCAGCAGCCAAGATGGCAGCGGGAATAACACCGGGGAGCTGTTTTTT

v_call: TRBV7-9
j_call: TRBJ2-3
d_call: TRBD2
clone_size: NA
cdr3_aa: CASRPWGGSTDTQYF
cdr3_nt: TGTGCCAGCAGGCCCTGGGGCGGGAGTACAGATACGCAGTATTTT

v_call: TRBV2
j_call: TRBJ2-4
d_call: TRBD1
clone_size: few
cdr3_aa: CASSPPDRDNQYF
cdr3_nt: TGTGCCAGCAGTCCCCCCGACAGGGATAATCAGTACTTC

v_call: TRBV4-1
j_call: TRBJ2-2
d_call: TRBD1
clone_size: once
cdr3_aa: CASSPTGGWTGELFF
cdr3_nt: TGCGCCAGCAGCCCGACAGGGGGCTGGACCGGGGAGCTGTTTTTT

v_call: TRBV10-3
j_call: TRBJ2-1
d_call: TRBD2
clone_size: NA
cdr3_aa: CAISPPQRGSSYNEQFF
cdr3_nt: TGTGCCATCAGTCCCCCCCAGCGGGGGAGCTCCTACAATGAGCAGTTCTTC

v_call: TRBV19
j_call: TRBJ1-5
d_call: NA
clone_size: few
cdr3_aa: CASSDPQGPRAQHF
cdr3_nt: TGTGCCAGTAGTGATCCACAGGGACCGAGGGCCCAGCATTTT

v_call: TRBV15
j_call: TRBJ2-4
d_call: TRBD2
clone_size: NA
cdr3_aa: CATSPRKTGLAGNIQYF
cdr3_nt: TGTGCCACCAGCCCCCGAAAAACCGGACTAGCCGGAAACATTCAGTACTTC

v_call: TRBV2
j_call: TRBJ2-3
d_call: NA
clone_size: NA
cdr3_aa: CASLTGTTDTQYF
cdr3_nt: TGTGCCTCCTTGACAGGAACCACAGATACGCAGTATTTT

v_call: TRBV27
j_call: TRBJ2-7
d_call: TRBD1
clone_size: NA
cdr3_aa: CASSSRTGQVGYEQYF
cdr3_nt: TGTGCCAGCAGTTCTCGTACCGGACAGGTTGGGTACGAGCAGTACTTC

v_call: TRBV4-2
j_call: TRBJ1-1
d_call: NA
clone_size: NA
cdr3_aa: CASSPPDRREAFF
cdr3_nt: TGTGCCAGCAGCCCGCCGGACAGACGAGAAGCTTTCTTT

v_call: TRBV18
j_call: TRBJ2-3
d_call: NA
clone_size: NA
cdr3_aa: CASSPPRLSSTDTQYF
cdr3_nt: TGTGCCAGCTCACCCCCGAGACTTTCTAGCACAGATACGCAGTATTTT

v_call: TRBV7-2
j_call: TRBJ2-1
d_call: TRBD2
clone_size: NA
cdr3_aa: CASSPRLAGATYNEQFF
cdr3_nt: TGTGCCAGCAGCCCGAGACTAGCGGGGGCTACCTACAATGAGCAGTTCTTC

v_call: TRBV15
j_call: TRBJ1-5
d_call: NA
clone_size: NA
cdr3_aa: CATSRDHVAAHNQPQHF
cdr3_nt: TGTGCCACCAGCAGAGATCATGTGGCAGCGCACAATCAGCCCCAGCATTTT

v_call: TRBV7-2
j_call: TRBJ2-5
d_call: TRBD1
clone_size: NA
cdr3_aa: CASSTTGAETQYF
cdr3_nt: TGTGCCAGCAGTACTACAGGGGCAGAGACCCAGTACTTC

v_call: TRBV27
j_call: TRBJ2-1
d_call: TRBD1
clone_size: NA
cdr3_aa: CASSPKTGPYNEQFF
cdr3_nt: TGTGCCAGCAGTCCGAAGACAGGGCCCTACAATGAGCAGTTCTTC

v_call: TRBV7-9
j_call: TRBJ2-2
d_call: NA
clone_size: NA
cdr3_aa: CASSLGGPPTTGELFF
cdr3_nt: TGTGCCAGCAGCTTAGGAGGCCCACCTACCACCGGGGAGCTGTTTTTT

v_call: TRBV5-4
j_call: TRBJ2-1
d_call: NA
clone_size: few
cdr3_aa: CASSLVLPSGENNEQFF
cdr3_nt: TGTGCCAGCAGCTTGGTACTCCCGTCGGGAGAAAACAATGAGCAGTTCTTC